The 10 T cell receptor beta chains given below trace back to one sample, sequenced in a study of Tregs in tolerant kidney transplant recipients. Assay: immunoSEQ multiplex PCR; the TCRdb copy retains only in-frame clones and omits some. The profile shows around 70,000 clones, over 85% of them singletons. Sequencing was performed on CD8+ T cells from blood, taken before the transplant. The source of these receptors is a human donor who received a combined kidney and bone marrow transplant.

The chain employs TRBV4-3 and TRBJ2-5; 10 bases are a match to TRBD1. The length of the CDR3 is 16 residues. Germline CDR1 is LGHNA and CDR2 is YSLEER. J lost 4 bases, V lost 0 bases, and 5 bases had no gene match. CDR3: CASSQEAGTGAETQYF. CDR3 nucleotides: TGCGCCAGCAGCCAAGAGGCCGGGACAGGGGCAGAGACCCAGTACTTC.

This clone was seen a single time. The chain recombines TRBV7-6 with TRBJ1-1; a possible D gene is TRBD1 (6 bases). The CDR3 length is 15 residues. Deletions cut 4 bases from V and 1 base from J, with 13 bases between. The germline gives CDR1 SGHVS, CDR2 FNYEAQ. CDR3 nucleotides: TGTGCCAGCAGCTATTCCCAGGGGCGGAACACTGAAGCTTTCTTT. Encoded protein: CASSYSQGRNTEAFF.

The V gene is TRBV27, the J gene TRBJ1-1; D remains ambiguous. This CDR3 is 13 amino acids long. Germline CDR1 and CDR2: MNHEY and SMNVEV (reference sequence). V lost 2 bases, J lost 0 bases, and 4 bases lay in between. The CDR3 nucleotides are TGTGCCAGCAGTTTACGGTTGAACACTGAAGCTTTCTTT. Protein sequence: CASSLRLNTEAFF.

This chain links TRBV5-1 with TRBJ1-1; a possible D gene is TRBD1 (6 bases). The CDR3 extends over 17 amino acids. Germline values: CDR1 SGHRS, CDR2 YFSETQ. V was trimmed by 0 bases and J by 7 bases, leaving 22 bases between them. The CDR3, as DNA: TGCGCCAGCAGCTTGGCGACGGGGGGGCGACCGAGGGATGAAGCTTTCTTT. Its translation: CASSLATGGRPRDEAFF.

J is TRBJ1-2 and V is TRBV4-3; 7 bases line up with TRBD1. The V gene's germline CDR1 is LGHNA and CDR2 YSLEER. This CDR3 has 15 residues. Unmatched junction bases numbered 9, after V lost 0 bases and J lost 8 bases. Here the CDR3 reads CASSQEVTGSKGYTF. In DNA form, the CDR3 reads TGCGCCAGCAGCCAAGAAGTGACAGGGTCAAAAGGCTACACCTTC.

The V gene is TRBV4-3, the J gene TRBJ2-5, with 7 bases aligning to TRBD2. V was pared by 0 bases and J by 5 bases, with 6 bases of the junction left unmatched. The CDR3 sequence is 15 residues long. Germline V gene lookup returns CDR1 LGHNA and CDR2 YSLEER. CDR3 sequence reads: CASSQDLAGDETQYF. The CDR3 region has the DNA TGCGCCAGCAGCCAAGATCTTGCGGGGGATGAGACCCAGTACTTC.

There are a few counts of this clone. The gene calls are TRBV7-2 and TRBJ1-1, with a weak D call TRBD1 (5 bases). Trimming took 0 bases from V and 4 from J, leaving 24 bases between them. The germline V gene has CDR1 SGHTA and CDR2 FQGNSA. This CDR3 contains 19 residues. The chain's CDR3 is CASSLALSYQVRAVTEAFF. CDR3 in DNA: TGTGCCAGCAGCTTAGCGCTGTCTTATCAGGTCAGGGCGGTCACTGAAGCTTTCTTT.

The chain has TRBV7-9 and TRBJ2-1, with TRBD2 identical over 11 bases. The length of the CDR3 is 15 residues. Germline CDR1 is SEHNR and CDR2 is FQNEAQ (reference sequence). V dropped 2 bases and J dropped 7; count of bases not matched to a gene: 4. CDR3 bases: TGTGCCAGCAGCTTAAAACTAGCGGGAGTAAATGAGCAGTTCTTC. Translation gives CASSLKLAGVNEQFF.

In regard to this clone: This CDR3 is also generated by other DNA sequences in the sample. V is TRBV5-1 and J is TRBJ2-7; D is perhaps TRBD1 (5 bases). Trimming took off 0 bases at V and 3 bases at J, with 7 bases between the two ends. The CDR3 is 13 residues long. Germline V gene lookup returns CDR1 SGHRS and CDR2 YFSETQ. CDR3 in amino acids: CASSLVQGYEQYF. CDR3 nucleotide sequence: TGCGCCAGCAGCTTGGTCCAGGGCTACGAGCAGTACTTC.

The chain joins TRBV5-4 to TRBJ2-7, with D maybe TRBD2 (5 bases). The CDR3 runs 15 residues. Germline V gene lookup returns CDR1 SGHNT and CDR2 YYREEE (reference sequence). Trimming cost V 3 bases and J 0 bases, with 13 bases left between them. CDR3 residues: CASSSQTGSSYEQYF. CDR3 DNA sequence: TGTGCCAGCAGCTCCCAGACGGGAAGCTCCTACGAGCAGTACTTC.